The 30 T cell receptor beta chains below were found in one sample sequenced in a study of human T cells and chemical hapten exposure. TCRdb reprocessed the RACE reads with MiXCR, giving one entry per CDR3 protein. Of about 360,000 distinct CDR3 sequences in the sample, under 8% are singletons; the top ten hold around 8.2%. Specified time point: patch test 1, 2 weeks after DPC sensitization. Specified treatment: therapeutic diphenylcyclopropenone sensitization with weekly scalp DPC. Sequences were derived from whole blood, sampled in connection with sensitization to the hapten diphenylcyclopropenone (DPC). These receptor sequences come from a woman aged 18-35 years with alopecia areata. Some clones in this sample may be carry-over from other donors' samples.

This clonotype was detected ten times or more. The chain is built from TRBV6-2 or TRBV6-3 and TRBJ2-1; D not resolved. The V gene's germline CDR1 is MNHEY and CDR2 SVGEGT. The CDR3 covers 14 residues. V gave up 5 bases and J gave up 0 bases, with 8 bases separating them. DNA for the CDR3: TGTGCCAGCAGTAGCGCCTACTCCTACAATGAGCAGTTCTTC. Residues: CASSSAYSYNEQFF.

There are many counts of this clonotype. V is TRBV6-2 or TRBV6-3 and J is TRBJ1-1, with 7 bases matching TRBD1. Germline loops: CDR1 MNHEY, CDR2 SVGEGT. Trimming at V came to 2 bases and at J to 0 bases, leaving 9 bases not matched to a gene. The CDR3 has 17 residues. The CDR3: CASSYERQGRMNTEAFF. Written as DNA, the CDR3 is TGTGCCAGCAGTTACGAGCGACAGGGACGAATGAACACTGAAGCTTTCTTT.

CDR3 amino acids: CAHALAVLGETQYF. The DNA of the CDR3 is TGTGCCCACGCTCTAGCGGTATTGGGAGAGACCCAGTACTTC. The rearrangement links TRBV28 to TRBJ2-5; 7 nucleotides line up with TRBD2. V lost 11 bases and J lost 4; bases outside the gene matches: 13. CDR3 length: 14 amino acids. The V gene's germline CDR1 is MDHEN and CDR2 SYDVKM. Variable domain in full (rest from reference TRBV28 and TRBJ2-5): DVKVTQSSRYLVKRTGEKVFLECVQDMDHENMFWYRQDPGLGLRLIYFSYDVKMKEKGDIPEGYSVSREKKERFSLILESASTNQTSMYLCAHALAVLGETQYFGPGTRLLVL.

This clonotype was observed a handful of times. The CDR3 loop is CASSPGGRVEKLFF. The CDR3 DNA follows: TGTGCCAGCAGCCCAGGGGGCAGAGTTGAAAAACTGTTTTTT. The gene calls are TRBV6-5 and TRBJ1-4; 8 bases align to TRBD1. V lost 6 bases, J lost 7 bases, and 7 bases stayed unmatched. The CDR3 extends over 14 amino acids. Germline CDR1 is MNHEY and CDR2 is SVGAGI.

This clonotype was counted ten times or more. DNA for the CDR3: TGTGCCACCTCGGGACTGGCCAGCACAGATACGCAGTATTTT. Protein product: CATSGLASTDTQYF. The gene calls are TRBV19 and TRBJ2-3; tentatively, D is TRBD2 (6 bases). V was trimmed by 10 bases and J by 0 bases, leaving 14 bases between them. Germline V gene lookup returns CDR1 LNHDA and CDR2 SQIVND (reference sequence). This CDR3 spans 14 amino acids.

The gene calls are TRBV12-3 or TRBV12-4 and TRBJ1-1; D gene uncertain. V was pared by 7 bases and J by 1 base, with 13 bases between. The CDR3 totals 14 residues. The CDR3 DNA is TGTGCCAGCACCTTGGAGGGTACGAACACTGAAGCTTTCTTT. Protein product: CASTLEGTNTEAFF.

This clonotype was seen ten or more times. This rearrangement joins TRBV25-1 to TRBJ1-2; 7 bases are a match to TRBD1. V trimming: 3 bases; J trimming: 1 base; junction bases outside the gene matches: 2. Germline-derived CDR1 and CDR2 are MGHDK and SYGVNS. The CDR3 sequence is 14 residues long. CDR3 sequence reads: CASSETGINYGYTF. The CDR3 DNA reads as TGTGCCAGCAGTGAGACAGGGATTAACTATGGCTACACCTTC.

The table lists this clonotype with many counts. This chain links TRBV24-1 with TRBJ2-3; D possibly corresponds to TRBD1 (6 bases). The V end was cut by 3 bases, the J end by 4 bases, with 16 bases between. The V gene's germline CDR1 is KGHDR and CDR2 SFDVKD. The CDR3 runs 16 residues. DNA for the CDR3: TGTGCCACCAGTGATCCCGGAACAGGGCCCGCAGATACGCAGTATTTT. It codes for CATSDPGTGPADTQYF.

The V and J genes are TRBV5-1 and TRBJ2-3, with 7 bases that match TRBD2. The CDR3 has 14 residues. Unmatched junction bases numbered 6, after V lost 4 bases and J lost 4 bases. The germline V gene has CDR1 SGHRS and CDR2 YFSETQ. CDR3 protein: CASSTGGYADTQYF. CDR3 nucleotides: TGCGCCAGCAGCACCGGGGGGTACGCAGATACGCAGTATTTT.

This chain connects TRBV12-3 or TRBV12-4 to TRBJ2-5; D is undetermined. The V and J ends lost 10 bases and 5 bases respectively, with 11 bases between them. The CDR3 runs 11 residues. The CDR3 DNA reads TGTGCCACCGCGTATGCGGAGACCCAGTACTTC. It translates to CATAYAETQYF.

This clonotype was seen a few times. This chain joins TRBV29-1 and TRBJ2-7, with D maybe TRBD2 (5 bases). V shed 3 bases and J shed 1 base, with 10 bases lying between them. Germline V lookup: CDR1 SQVTM, CDR2 ANQGSEA. CDR3 length: 13 residues. CDR3 nucleotide sequence: TGCAGCGTTGAGGAGGATCTATCCTACGAGCAGTACTTC. Protein product: CSVEEDLSYEQYF.

This clonotype was detected only a few times. The CDR3 spells CASSPPLGREQFF. CDR3 in DNA: TGTGCCAGCAGCCCCCCCCTGGGTCGGGAGCAGTTCTTC. The rearrangement links TRBV9 to TRBJ2-1; no clear D. Looked up from germline, CDR1 is SGDLS and CDR2 is YYNGEE. Deletions cut 4 bases from V and 10 bases from J, with 15 bases between. The CDR3 has 13 residues.

The genes are TRBV13 and TRBJ2-7, with no clear D. The CDR3 loop spans 13 amino acids. Germline CDR1 reads PRHDT; CDR2 reads FYEKMQ (reference sequence). V lost 3 bases and J lost 3, with 9 bases in between. The CDR3 here is CASSFQSHYEQYF. The DNA for the CDR3 is TGTGCCAGCAGCTTTCAGAGTCACTACGAGCAGTACTTC.

J is TRBJ2-2 and V is TRBV6-1; D gene uncertain. V was cut by 7 bases and J by 4 bases, with 13 bases left in between. The CDR3 has 14 residues. Germline CDR1 and CDR2: MNHNS and SASEGT. The CDR3 is CASNGRPTTGELFF. The CDR3 DNA reads as TGTGCCAGCAATGGTAGACCGACCACCGGGGAGCTGTTTTTT.

This clonotype was counted between two and nine times. The chain is built from TRBV6-2 or TRBV6-3 and TRBJ1-5; D is unresolved. Trimming pared 6 bases from V and 0 bases from J, leaving 9 bases between. Germline V gives CDR1 MNHEY, CDR2 SVGEGT. The CDR3 length is 14 residues. The CDR3 is CASRRRFSNQPQHF. As DNA, the CDR3 is TGTGCCAGCAGACGACGGTTTAGCAATCAGCCCCAGCATTTT.

The table lists this clonotype with a few counts. V is TRBV4-3 and J is TRBJ1-4, with D unresolved. There are 14 residues in the CDR3. Germline V CDR1 and CDR2: LGHNA, YSLEER. V lost 1 base and J 7 bases, leaving 10 bases between the germline ends. CDR3 loop: CASSQVLAPEKLFF. CDR3 nucleotide sequence: TGCGCCAGCAGCCAAGTCCTGGCCCCTGAAAAACTGTTTTTT.

V usage is TRBV4-3 and J usage is TRBJ1-1, with unresolved D. The CDR3 extends over 15 amino acids. The germline gives CDR1 LGHNA, CDR2 YSLEER. The V and J ends lost 4 bases and 5 bases respectively, with 17 bases between them. The CDR3: CASSLLGAGSTEAFF. The CDR3 DNA follows: TGCGCCAGCAGCCTTCTGGGAGCGGGAAGTACTGAAGCTTTCTTT.

The chain combines TRBV7-2 with TRBJ2-3; a possible D gene is TRBD1 (6 bases). CDR3 length: 16 amino acids. Trimming shortened V by 0 bases and J by 2 bases, and 12 bases separated the two germline ends. Germline CDR1 is SGHTA and CDR2 is FQGNSA. The CDR3 DNA follows: TGTGCCAGCAGCTTAGCGGCAAACAGGGTCACAGATACGCAGTATTTT. Translation gives CASSLAANRVTDTQYF. The full variable domain, its missing parts supplied by reference TRBV7-2 and TRBJ2-3, is GAGVSQSPSNKVTEKGKDVELRCDPISGHTALYWYRQSLGQGLEFLIYFQGNSAPDKSGLPSDRFSAERTGGSVSTLTIQRTQQEDSAVYLCASSLAANRVTDTQYFGPGTRLTVL.

The rearrangement joins TRBV14 to TRBJ1-2; 9 bases are shared with TRBD1. Germline V gene lookup returns CDR1 SGHDN and CDR2 FVKESK. CDR3 length: 13 residues. The V segment lost 5 bases and the J segment 8 bases; nucleotides outside the gene matches: 6. CDR3 sequence: CASSFRTGDGYTF. Here the CDR3 DNA reads TGTGCCAGCAGCTTTAGGACAGGGGACGGCTACACCTTC. Full variable domain (remainder filled in from reference TRBV14 and TRBJ1-2): EAGVTQFPSHSVIEKGQTVTLRCDPISGHDNLYWYRRVMGKEIKFLLHFVKESKQDESGMPNNRFLAERTGGTYSTLKVQPAELEDSGVYFCASSFRTGDGYTFGSGTRLTVV.

Details on this clonotype: One end of the junction fails to match germline, which may point to a read error. This sequence joins TRBV7-9 and TRBJ1-1, with D perhaps TRBD1 (5 bases). Germline V CDR1 and CDR2: SEHNR, FQNEAQ (reference sequence). This CDR3 comprises 14 residues. The CDR3 DNA follows: TGTGCCAGCAGCATCACAGGATCGGTAGCGGAAGCTCTCTTT. Translated, it gives CASSITGSVAEALF.

In its sample, this clonotype was seen a few times. The CDR3, as DNA: TGCAGCGTCTCCCCACTAGACAGGGCGGGCACAGATACGCAGTATTTT. Translating it yields CSVSPLDRAGTDTQYF. V and J are TRBV29-1 and TRBJ2-3, with 7 positions matching TRBD1. The CDR3 runs to 16 residues. In germline, CDR1 is SQVTM, CDR2 ANQGSEA. V shed 6 bases, J shed 1 base, and the junction held 13 bases outside the gene matches.

This clonotype was seen only a few times. The V call is TRBV6-5, the J call TRBJ2-1; TRBD1 might be the D (6 bases). This CDR3 spans 18 amino acids. Trimming stripped 0 bases from V and 2 bases from J, with 17 bases between. From germline, CDR1 is MNHEY and CDR2 SVGAGI. The CDR3 spells CASSYSIGHRAPYNEQFF. Here the CDR3 DNA reads TGTGCCAGCAGTTACTCGATCGGGCACAGGGCCCCCTACAATGAGCAGTTCTTC.

The rearrangement links TRBV5-4 to TRBJ2-1; a possible D gene is TRBD2 (5 bases). Trimming removed 2 bases at V and 6 bases at J, with 9 bases between. The germline V gene has CDR1 SGHNT and CDR2 YYREEE (reference sequence). This CDR3 is built from 13 residues. The CDR3 region has the DNA TGTGCCAGCAGCTTTGACGAGGGCAATGAGCAGTTCTTC. It is translated as CASSFDEGNEQFF.

This clonotype has a handful of counts. The chain carries TRBV20-1 and TRBJ2-3, with TRBD2 matching over 11 bases. The CDR3 extends over 16 amino acids. The J segment lost 5 bases and the V segment lost 4 bases, leaving 11 bases of the junction unmatched. From germline, CDR1 is DFQATT and CDR2 SNEGSKA (reference sequence). The CDR3: CSATDDSGGAEDTQYF. The DNA for the CDR3 is TGCAGTGCTACGGACGATAGCGGGGGGGCTGAAGATACGCAGTATTTT.

This clonotype occurred many times. V gene TRBV3-1 combines with J gene TRBJ2-3; D not certain. Germline loops: CDR1 LGHDT, CDR2 YNNKEL (reference sequence). V was clipped by 4 bases and J by 11 bases, with 16 bases between them. The CDR3 runs to 13 residues. CDR3 loop: CASSPRPPQEQYF. The CDR3, as DNA: TGTGCCAGCAGCCCGAGGCCACCTCAGGAGCAGTATTTT.

A few counts support this clonotype. This chain connects TRBV15 to TRBJ1-5; the match to TRBD1 covers 7 bases. Germline-derived CDR1 and CDR2 are LNHNV and YYDKDF (reference sequence). V lost 5 bases to trimming and J lost 1 base; unmatched junction nucleotides: 2. This CDR3 comprises 14 residues. CDR3 sequence reads: CATSGGQSNQPQHF. As DNA, the CDR3 is TGTGCCACCAGCGGGGGACAGAGCAATCAGCCCCAGCATTTT.

V is TRBV27 and J is TRBJ1-1; D may be TRBD1 (5 bases). Germline lookup yields CDR1 MNHEY and CDR2 SMNVEV (reference sequence). V gave up 4 bases and J gave up 1 base, with 10 bases separating them. The CDR3 length is 14 residues. Here the CDR3 DNA reads TGTGCCAGCAGTTCATCAGGGACGAACACTGAAGCTTTCTTT. Protein product: CASSSSGTNTEAFF.

This clonotype was seen a few times. This chain joins TRBV12-3 or TRBV12-4 and TRBJ1-6; 9 bases line up with TRBD1. The CDR3 covers 14 residues. The ends lost 5 bases at V and 9 bases at J; junction bases unmatched: 5. CDR3 bases: TGTGCCAGCAGTGGACAGGGGCCGCTTTCACCCCTCCACTTT. Protein: CASSGQGPLSPLHF.

This clonotype appeared many times. V usage is TRBV7-2 and J usage is TRBJ2-1, with TRBD2 matching 11 bases. Germline trimming cut 3 bases from V and 8 bases from J; bases unmatched to any gene: 6. The CDR3 contains 15 residues. Germline V gene data show CDR1 as SGHTA and CDR2 as FQGNSA. CDR3 DNA: TGTGCCAGCAGCTTCTTAGCGGGGGGGCCCTATGAGCAGTTCTTC. It yields the protein CASSFLAGGPYEQFF.

This clonotype was recorded at least ten times. V gene TRBV6-6 combines with J gene TRBJ2-1; 13 bases are shared with TRBD2. V dropped 0 bases and J dropped 3; count of bases not matched to a gene: 2. Germline V gene lookup returns CDR1 MNHNY and CDR2 SVGAGI (reference sequence). This CDR3 comprises 17 residues. The CDR3 reads CASSYSGLAGVYNEQFF. CDR3 DNA: TGTGCCAGCAGTTACTCCGGACTAGCGGGGGTCTACAATGAGCAGTTCTTC.